This is a list of T cell receptor beta chains from one sample in a study of blood T cells in healthy people across ages. TCRdb redid the calling of the 5' RACE reads with MiXCR, one entry per CDR3 protein. The sample yields around 500,000 distinct CDR3 sequences, about 26% seen once. These data also featured in a second study, about T cells of mothers and their children.

The specimen sequenced was blood. These receptors originate from a boy younger than 10 in good health. The CDR3 runs from the conserved cysteine through the conserved F or W. A D gene is named only where the DNA matches it firmly. Clone size is shown for a subset of rows, as once, few, many or a class of expanded clone.

NA | NA | TRBJ1-3 | 15 | TRBV9 | CASSASSTSGNTIYF | TGTGCCAGCAGCGCATCCTCAACCTCTGGAAACACCATATATTTT
TRBD2 | many | TRBJ2-7 | 15 | TRBV4-2 | CASSQGLADSYEQYF | TGTGCCAGCAGTCAAGGACTAGCTGATTCCTACGAGCAGTACTTC
NA | once | TRBJ2-5 | 14 | TRBV6-6 | CAGSKTGRQETQYF | TGTGCCGGCAGTAAAACAGGGAGGCAAGAGACCCAGTACTTC
NA | NA | TRBJ2-2 | 14 | TRBV24-1 | CATSDGSNTGELFF | TGTGCCACCAGTGATGGGTCTAACACCGGGGAGCTGTTTTTT
NA | once | TRBJ1-1 | 15 | TRBV12-3/TRBV12-4 | CASRPDGGPNTEAFF | TGTGCCAGCAGGCCCGACGGGGGGCCCAACACTGAAGCTTTCTTT
NA | few | TRBJ1-5 | 15 | TRBV12-3/TRBV12-4 | CASSSDSLPGQPQHF | TGTGCCAGCAGTTCCGACAGCCTTCCGGGTCAGCCCCAGCATTTT
NA | NA | TRBJ2-7 | 14 | TRBV5-5 | CASSFFSSGAEQYF | TGTGCCAGCAGCTTCTTCAGCTCGGGGGCCGAGCAGTACTTC
NA | few | TRBJ2-7 | 14 | TRBV5-1 | CASSSSGSEWEQYF | TGCGCCAGCAGCTCATCGGGTAGCGAGTGGGAGCAGTACTTC
NA | many | TRBJ2-1 | 13 | TRBV7-2 | CASSPRAGWEQFF | TGTGCCAGCAGCCCCCGGGCAGGATGGGAGCAGTTCTTC
NA | NA | TRBJ1-4 | 14 | TRBV27 | CASTSGTTNEKLFF | TGTGCCAGCACCTCAGGGACAACTAATGAAAAACTGTTTTTT
NA | few | TRBJ2-1 | 11 | TRBV7-2 | CASSASNEQFF | TGTGCCAGCAGCGCTTCCAATGAGCAGTTCTTC
TRBD2 | few | TRBJ2-1 | 16 | TRBV5-5 | CASSLAPSGRFNEQFF | TGTGCCAGCAGCTTGGCGCCTAGCGGGAGGTTCAATGAGCAGTTCTTC
NA | NA | TRBJ1-4 | 13 | TRBV29-1 | CSVLLEANEKLLF | TGCAGCGTTTTGCTAGAAGCAAATGAAAAACTGCTTTTT
TRBD2 | few | TRBJ2-2 | 16 | TRBV4-3 | CASSQYTGLATGELFF | TGCGCCAGCAGCCAATACACGGGACTAGCGACTGGGGAGCTGTTTTTT
NA | NA | TRBJ2-5 | 15 | TRBV28 | CASSPRRGFQETQYF | TGTGCCAGCAGCCCCCGGAGGGGGTTCCAAGAGACCCAGTACTTC
NA | few | TRBJ2-3 | 14 | TRBV5-4 | CASSLGWGEHTQYF | TGTGCCAGCTCCCTTGGCTGGGGTGAGCATACGCAGTATTTT
TRBD2 | NA | TRBJ2-7 | 16 | TRBV18 | CASSPSGGFGPYEQYF | TGTGCCAGCTCTCCTAGCGGGGGGTTCGGACCCTACGAGCAGTACTTC
NA | few | TRBJ2-5 | 14 | TRBV20-1 | CSARAERGQETQYF | TGCAGTGCTAGAGCGGAGCGAGGGCAAGAGACCCAGTACTTC
TRBD2 | NA | TRBJ2-7 | 14 | TRBV5-6 | CASSLPGGPSEQYF | TGTGCCAGCAGCTTACCGGGGGGGCCTTCCGAGCAGTACTTC
NA | NA | TRBJ2-4 | 14 | TRBV15 | CATSRDFTENIQYF | TGTGCCACCAGCAGAGATTTTACAGAAAACATTCAGTACTTC
TRBD1 | few | TRBJ1-1 | 15 | TRBV10-3 | CAINGRGTGNTEAFF | TGTGCCATCAATGGACGCGGGACAGGGAACACTGAAGCTTTCTTT
NA | NA | TRBJ2-6 | 14 | TRBV6-2/TRBV6-3 | CASSYTTGANVLTF | TGTGCCAGCAGTTACACGACTGGGGCCAACGTCCTGACTTTC
NA | few | TRBJ2-1 | 14 | TRBV7-9 | CASSFSSVYNEQFF | TGTGCCAGCAGCTTCTCTAGCGTCTACAATGAGCAGTTCTTC
TRBD2 | few | TRBJ2-2 | 16 | TRBV13 | CASSLSSGWGTGELFF | TGTGCCAGCAGCTTGTCTAGCGGGTGGGGCACCGGGGAGCTGTTTTTT
NA | NA | TRBJ1-5 | 15 | TRBV13 | CASSSCLQAPRPQHF | TGTGCCAGCAGCTCTTGCCTTCAGGCCCCAAGGCCCCAGCATTTT
NA | NA | TRBJ1-4 | 13 | TRBV3-1 | CASSRRAREKLLF | TGTGCCAGCAGCCGGCGAGCTCGTGAAAAACTGCTTTTT
TRBD2 | few | TRBJ2-1 | 16 | TRBV4-1 | CASSQRLGLANGEQFF | TGCGCCAGCAGCCAACGCCTGGGACTAGCTAATGGTGAGCAGTTCTTC
TRBD2 | NA | TRBJ2-3 | 14 | TRBV7-6 | CTSSLGGSADTQYF | TGTACCAGCAGCTTAGGCGGGAGTGCAGATACGCAGTATTTT
TRBD1 | once | TRBJ2-5 | 14 | TRBV20-1 | CSASGTGVVETQYF | TGCAGTGCTAGCGGGACAGGGGTGGTGGAGACCCAGTACTTC
TRBD1 | few | TRBJ2-7 | 13 | TRBV20-1 | CSARGGQDYEQYF | TGCAGTGCTAGAGGGGGACAGGACTACGAGCAGTACTTC
NA | NA | TRBJ1-2 | 14 | TRBV11-2 | CASSLDMADYGYTF | TGTGCCAGCAGCTTAGATATGGCAGATTATGGCTACACCTTC
NA | few | TRBJ2-1 | 15 | TRBV3-1 | CASSQGVVGNNEQFF | TGTGCCAGCAGCCAAGGCGTAGTAGGTAACAATGAGCAGTTCTTC
TRBD1 | NA | TRBJ2-5 | 14 | TRBV20-1 | CSARAGTGVFGQYF | TGCAGTGCTAGAGCCGGGACAGGGGTTTTCGGGCAGTACTTC
NA | NA | TRBJ1-5 | 14 | TRBV2 | CASSADRPNQPQHF | TGTGCCAGCAGCGCGGACCGACCAAATCAGCCCCAGCATTTT
TRBD2 | NA | TRBJ2-7 | 16 | TRBV6-5 | CASSPRGLAGALEQYF | TGTGCCAGCAGCCCAAGGGGACTAGCGGGAGCCCTCGAGCAGTACTTC
NA | few | TRBJ2-7 | 15 | TRBV7-9 | CASSLDPGPTYEQYF | TGTGCCAGCAGCTTAGACCCCGGGCCGACCTACGAGCAGTACTTC
NA | once | TRBJ2-1 | 13 | TRBV3-1 | CASSPPTANEQFF | TGTGCCAGCAGCCCACCCACAGCGAATGAGCAGTTCTTC
TRBD2 | few | TRBJ2-1 | 16 | TRBV5-5 | CASSLYSGRMGNEQFF | TGTGCCAGCAGCTTGTACAGCGGGAGGATGGGGAATGAGCAGTTCTTC
TRBD1 | NA | TRBJ2-5 | 14 | TRBV2 | CASSPDRDWETQYF | TGTGCCAGCAGTCCGGACAGGGATTGGGAGACCCAGTACTTC
NA | NA | TRBJ1-1 | 15 | TRBV12-3/TRBV12-4 | CASSFSRGWSTEAFF | TGTGCCAGCAGTTTCTCAAGGGGGTGGAGCACTGAAGCTTTCTTT
NA | few | TRBJ2-7 | 14 | TRBV3-1 | CASSQARGPYEQYF | TGTGCCAGCAGCCAAGCGCGCGGGCCTTACGAGCAGTACTTC
TRBD1 | NA | TRBJ2-3 | 14 | TRBV7-6 | CASRAGQGTDTQYF | TGTGCCAGCAGAGCCGGACAGGGCACAGATACGCAGTATTTT
TRBD1 | few | TRBJ2-7 | 15 | TRBV4-2 | CASSQERTGGYEQYF | TGTGCCAGCAGCCAAGAACGGACAGGGGGTTACGAGCAGTACTTC
NA | few | TRBJ2-5 | 11 | TRBV30 | CAWSMGLRGYF | TGTGCCTGGAGTATGGGGCTCCGAGGGTACTTC
NA | NA | TRBJ2-1 | 15 | TRBV18 | CASSPATGYYNEQFF | TGTGCCAGCTCACCGGCAACAGGGTATTACAATGAGCAGTTCTTC
NA | NA | TRBJ2-7 | 15 | TRBV4-3 | CASSRGPEPTYEQYF | TGCGCCAGCAGCCGGGGACCCGAACCCACCTACGAGCAGTACTTC
TRBD2 | NA | TRBJ2-7 | 16 | TRBV7-6 | CASSMGLAGGPYEQYF | TGTGCCAGCAGCATGGGACTAGCGGGAGGGCCCTACGAGCAGTACTTC
NA | NA | TRBJ2-7 | 14 | TRBV7-9 | CASSLDSNHYEQYF | TGTGCCAGCAGCCTGGACTCGAACCACTACGAGCAGTACTTC
NA | few | TRBJ1-4 | 14 | TRBV29-1 | CSVRDTYKEEKLFF | TGCAGCGTTCGGGACACCTATAAGGAGGAAAAACTGTTTTTT